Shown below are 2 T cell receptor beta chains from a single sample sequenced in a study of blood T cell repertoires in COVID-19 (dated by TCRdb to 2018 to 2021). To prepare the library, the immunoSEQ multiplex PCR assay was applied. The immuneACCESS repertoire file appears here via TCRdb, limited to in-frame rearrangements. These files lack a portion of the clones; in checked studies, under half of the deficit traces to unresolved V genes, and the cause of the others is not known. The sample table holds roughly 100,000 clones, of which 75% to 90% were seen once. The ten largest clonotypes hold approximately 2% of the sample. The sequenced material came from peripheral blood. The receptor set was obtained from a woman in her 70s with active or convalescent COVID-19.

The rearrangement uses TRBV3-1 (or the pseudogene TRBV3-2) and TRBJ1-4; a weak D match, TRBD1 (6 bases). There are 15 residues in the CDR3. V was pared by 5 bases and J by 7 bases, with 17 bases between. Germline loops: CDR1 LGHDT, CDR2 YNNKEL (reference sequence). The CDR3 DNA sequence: TGTGCCAGCAGCACAACAGGGTATTCGGGTGAAAAACTGTTTTTT. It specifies CASSTTGYSGEKLFF.

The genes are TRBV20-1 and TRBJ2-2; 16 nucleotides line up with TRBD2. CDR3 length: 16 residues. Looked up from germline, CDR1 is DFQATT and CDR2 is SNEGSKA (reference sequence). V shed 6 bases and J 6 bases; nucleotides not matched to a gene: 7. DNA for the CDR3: TGCAGTGCGAGTCAAGGGACTAGCGGGAGGGCCGGGGAGCTGTTTTTT. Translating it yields CSASQGTSGRAGELFF.